Shown below are 14 T cell receptor beta chains from a single sample sequenced in a study of identical twins. Each CDR3 protein is one row after TCRdb ran MiXCR on the 5' RACE reads. The table has 500,000 to 650,000 distinct CDR3 sequences, around 22% seen once; the top ten hold about 0.5%. This sample was shared with a second study, whose subject was yellow fever vaccine responses in identical twins.

The source material was CD4+ T cells sorted from blood. Source of these receptors: a woman between 18 and 29 years old in good health.

This clonotype turned up a few times. In DNA, the CDR3 is TGTGCCAGCAGGGGGATTTCGGGACAGAACACTGAAGCTTTCTTT. Translating gives CASRGISGQNTEAFF. The V call is TRBV7-9, the J call TRBJ1-1; D perhaps matches TRBD1 (6 bases). With 6 bases removed from V and 1 base from J, the gap between germline ends came to 15 bases. The CDR3 has 15 amino acids. Germline V CDR1 and CDR2: SEHNR, FQNEAQ (reference sequence). Full variable domain (rest looked up from reference TRBV7-9 and TRBJ1-1): DTGVSQNPRHKITKRGQNVTFRCDPISEHNRLYWYRQTLGQGPEFLTYFQNEAQLEKSRLLSDRFSAERPKGSFSTLEIQRTEQGDSAMYLCASRGISGQNTEAFFGQGTRLTVV.

The J gene is TRBJ2-3, the V gene TRBV5-1; D tentatively fits TRBD1 or TRBD2 (6 bases each). This CDR3 is built from 17 residues. The germline CDR1 and CDR2 sequences are SGHRS and YFSETQ. Trimming removed 6 bases from V and 1 base from J, with 21 bases in between. This chain's CDR3 is CASTLGGGRVGTDTQYF. The CDR3 DNA reads TGCGCCAGCACCCTCGGAGGGGGGAGAGTGGGCACAGATACGCAGTATTTT.

This clonotype showed up just a few times. The chain couples TRBV6-4 to TRBJ1-2; D unresolved. This CDR3 is built from 15 residues. Trimming stripped 7 bases from V and 4 bases from J, with 19 bases between. From germline, CDR1 is MRHNA and CDR2 SNTAGT. CDR3 DNA sequence: TGTGCCAGCACCCGACTTAGGAGCCGGGGCTATGGCTACACCTTC. Its protein product is CASTRLRSRGYGYTF.

This clonotype has more than one count but fewer than ten. The gene calls are TRBV5-1 and TRBJ2-5; 7 nucleotides match TRBD1. Germline loops: CDR1 SGHRS, CDR2 YFSETQ. V lost 3 bases and J lost 0; bases outside the gene matches: 5. The CDR3 is 15 residues long. The CDR3 region is CASSSPGQHQETQYF. The CDR3 DNA reads TGCGCCAGCAGCTCGCCGGGACAGCACCAAGAGACCCAGTACTTC.

The J gene is TRBJ2-7, the V gene TRBV7-9; possibly TRBD2 for D (5 bases). Trimming removed 3 bases from V and 4 bases from J, with 13 bases in between. The CDR3 is made up of 14 amino acids. Looked up from germline, CDR1 is SEHNR and CDR2 is FQNEAQ (reference sequence). The CDR3 reads CASSFGGSRYEQYF. CDR3 nucleotides: TGTGCCAGCAGCTTCGGTGGGAGCAGGTACGAGCAGTACTTC.

The chain employs TRBV5-6 and TRBJ2-3; TRBD2 aligns across 15 bases. CDR1 and CDR2 from the germline V gene are SGHDT and YYEEEE. The CDR3 extends over 17 amino acids. Trimming at V came to 3 bases and at J to 6 bases, leaving 8 bases not matched to a gene. CDR3 protein: CASSYRTSGRVSDTQYF. CDR3 bases: TGTGCCAGCAGCTACCGGACTAGCGGGAGGGTCAGCGATACGCAGTATTTT. The entire variable domain, with the rest obtained from reference TRBV5-6 and TRBJ2-3, is as follows: DAGVTQSPTHLIKTRGQQVTLRCSPKSGHDTVSWYQQALGQGPQFIFQYYEEEERQRGNFPDRFSGHQFPNYSSELNVNALLLGDSALYLCASSYRTSGRVSDTQYFGPGTRLTVL.

This chain uses TRBV4-1 with TRBJ2-3, with TRBD2 matching over 7 bases. The CDR3 runs to 17 residues. Trimming cost V 0 bases and J 2 bases; bases outside gene matches: 8. CDR1 MGHRA and CDR2 YSYEKL come from the germline V gene. CDR3 residues: CASSQDIPAGTTDTQYF. CDR3 bases: TGCGCCAGCAGCCAAGATATCCCAGCGGGAACCACAGATACGCAGTATTTT.

This chain joins TRBV12-3 or TRBV12-4 and TRBJ2-7; D tentatively fits TRBD1 or TRBD2 (5 bases each). V was trimmed by 8 bases and J by 0 bases, leaving 11 bases between them. This CDR3 is built from 13 residues. The chain's CDR3 is CASAAGSSYEQYV. For the CDR3, the DNA is TGTGCCAGCGCGGCAGGGAGCTCCTACGAGCAGTACGTC.

The chain carries TRBV29-1 and TRBJ2-1; D is unresolved. The CDR3 extends over 12 amino acids. CDR1 is SQVTM and CDR2 is ANQGSEA in the germline V gene. The V end lost 8 bases, the J end lost 5 bases, and 13 bases lay between the germline ends. The CDR3 is CSISVDHNEQFF. The CDR3, as DNA: TGCAGCATCTCCGTTGACCACAATGAGCAGTTCTTC.

This rearrangement joins TRBV5-1 to TRBJ2-1, with D tentatively TRBD2 (7 bases). Trimming removed 4 bases from V and 12 bases from J, with 20 bases in between. Germline V gene lookup returns CDR1 SGHRS and CDR2 YFSETQ. CDR3 length: 14 amino acids. This chain's CDR3 is CASSPTTGREWQFF. CDR3 DNA sequence: TGCGCCAGCAGCCCAACCACAGGGCGGGAGTGGCAGTTCTTC. Complete variable domain (other parts from reference TRBV5-1 and TRBJ2-1): KAGVTQTPRYLIKTRGQQVTLSCSPISGHRSVSWYQQTPGQGLQFLFEYFSETQRNKGNFPGRFSGRQFSNSRSEMNVSTLELGDSALYLCASSPTTGREWQFFGPGTRLTVL.

This sequence joins TRBV5-1 and TRBJ2-3; D is unclear. CDR1 is SGHRS and CDR2 is YFSETQ in the germline V gene. V gave up 0 bases and J gave up 2 bases, with 7 bases separating them. The CDR3 length is 14 residues. CDR3 DNA: TGCGCCAGCAGCTTGGATACCCCCACAGATACGCAGTATTTT. Its protein product is CASSLDTPTDTQYF.

The V and J genes are TRBV2 and TRBJ1-2, with 12 nucleotides matching TRBD1. The CDR3 is made up of 13 amino acids. Germline lookup yields CDR1 SNHLY and CDR2 FYNNEI. V shed 6 bases and J 8 bases; nucleotides not matched to a gene: 4. DNA for the CDR3: TGTGCCAGCAGAAGGGACAGGGGGCAAGGCTACACCTTC. This codes for CASRRDRGQGYTF. Drawing the rest from reference TRBV2 and TRBJ1-2, the complete variable domain is EPEVTQTPSHQVTQMGQEVILRCVPISNHLYFYWYRQILGQKVEFLVSFYNNEISEKSEIFDDQFSVERPDGSNFTLKIRSTKLEDSAMYFCASRRDRGQGYTFGSGTRLTVV.

This clonotype came up a few times. The CDR3 spells CASSLSQLNEKLFF. CDR3 sequence (DNA): TGCGCCAGCAGCTTGTCACAGCTTAATGAAAAACTGTTTTTT. The chain is built from TRBV5-1 and TRBJ1-4; D not resolved. V lost 1 base to trimming and J lost 4 bases, with 8 bases between them. Looked up from germline, CDR1 is SGHRS and CDR2 is YFSETQ. The length of the CDR3 is 14 residues.

J is TRBJ1-1 and V is TRBV2; D is unclear. The V gene's germline CDR1 is SNHLY and CDR2 FYNNEI. CDR3 length: 14 amino acids. Deletions cut 4 bases from V and 6 bases from J, with 15 bases between. Here the CDR3 reads CASSVAGEGAEAFF. CDR3 nucleotide sequence: TGTGCCAGCAGTGTTGCCGGGGAGGGAGCTGAAGCTTTCTTT.